This TCR beta chain was recorded in a study of cytomegalovirus exposure and HLA in healthy donors. Notes on the study in general: It was reported in a later analysis that an Asian-associated ancestry cluster showed fewer N-insertions than the approximately 700-donor mean. A list of roughly 180 TCR beta chains associated with cytomegalovirus was given.

This CDR3 comprises 12 residues. Looked up from germline, CDR1 is MNHEY and CDR2 is SVGAGI. Notes on this clone: Its antigen is not known. Compared with germline, one end of the junction differs, possibly owing to a read error.

Researchers ran the PCR with 60 Vbeta and 13 Jbeta primers. Original methodology: Later work found roughly 80 million unique TCR beta chains, with around 10 million shared. Profiled with immunoSEQ multiplex PCR; TCRdb holds only in-frame clones, not every one. The DNA gave D and trimming, while V, J and clone size come from that table. The sample features 130,000 or so clones, with 1.5% to 2% in its top ten. V usage is TRBV6-5 and J usage is TRBJ2-7; 7 nucleotides line up with TRBD1. Sequenced material: PBMCs. The receptor was derived from a woman aged 40 to 49 in good health and CMV-seropositive. The CDR3 DNA follows: TGTGCCGGCAGAATGAGGGGGCACGAGCAGTACTTC. Encoded protein: CAGRMRGHEQYF.